One sample yielded the 20 T cell receptor beta chains listed below, sequenced in a study of shared clonotypes between healthy human individuals. Assay: immunoSEQ multiplex PCR; the TCRdb copy retains only in-frame clones and omits some. The sample records 950,000 to 1,300,000 clones, 65% to 80% being singletons. Sequenced: memory CD4+ T cells sorted from blood. Subset given: CD45RA-negative fraction. All receptors come from a man between 18 and 35 years old in good health.

The CDR3 region is CASKHRDRGIDTQYF. CDR3 coding DNA: TGTGCCAGCAAGCACCGGGACAGGGGTATAGATACGCAGTATTTT. The rearrangement links TRBV6-7 to TRBJ2-3; TRBD1 matches at 10 bases. TRBV6-7 belongs to the ORF category, with a function that is uncertain. The length of the CDR3 is 15 residues. V lost 7 bases and J lost 5; bases outside the gene matches: 9.

This chain connects TRBV2 to TRBJ1-6; no firm D call. V shed 2 bases and J shed 9 bases, with 8 bases lying between them. The CDR3 contains 13 residues. Germline V CDR1 and CDR2: SNHLY, FYNNEI. CDR3 DNA sequence: TGTGCCAGCAGTGAAATGCGGGTTTCACCCCTCCACTTT. Protein product: CASSEMRVSPLHF.

As regards this clone: This likely reflects a read error, since a far larger clone is one base away. Different DNA sequences within this sample yield the same CDR3. V is TRBV18 and J is TRBJ2-2, with 7 bases fitting TRBD1. Germline V gene lookup returns CDR1 KGHSH and CDR2 LQKENI. The length of the CDR3 is 14 residues. With V trimmed by 3 bases and J by 4 bases, 2 bases remained unmatched. The CDR3 spells CASSPGQSTGELFF. The CDR3 DNA reads TGTGCCAGCTCACCGGGACAGAGCACCGGGGAGCTGTTTTTT.

This clone occurred once. The chain uses TRBV2 and TRBJ2-3; D gene ambiguous. Trimming shortened V by 1 base and J by 5 bases, and 7 bases separated the two germline ends. The V gene's germline CDR1 is SNHLY and CDR2 FYNNEI. The CDR3 loop spans 13 amino acids. CDR3: CASSEEAGDTQYF. The CDR3 DNA reads as TGTGCCAGCAGTGAAGAGGCAGGAGATACGCAGTATTTT.

This clone was detected only once. This sample includes further DNA sequences coding for the same CDR3. The chain recombines TRBV18 with TRBJ2-4, with 10 bases identical to TRBD2. V shed 6 bases and J 2 bases; nucleotides not matched to a gene: 4. The CDR3 sequence is 15 residues long. CDR1 is KGHSH, CDR2 LQKENI, per germline. In DNA form, the CDR3 reads TGTGCCAGCTCTTTAGCGGGGGGTTCCAAAAACATTCAGTACTTC. Its translation is CASSLAGGSKNIQYF.

V and J are TRBV7-2 and TRBJ1-4, with D possibly matching TRBD1 (5 bases). The CDR3 is 15 residues long. CDR1 is SGHTA, CDR2 FQGNSA, per germline. V lost 0 bases and J lost 8, with 13 bases in between. CDR3 sequence reads: CASSLAGGIEEKLFF. The CDR3 bases are TGTGCCAGCAGCTTAGCGGGGGGGATAGAGGAAAAACTGTTTTTT. The whole variable domain, filled in from reference TRBV7-2 and TRBJ1-4, reads GAGVSQSPSNKVTEKGKDVELRCDPISGHTALYWYRQSLGQGLEFLIYFQGNSAPDKSGLPSDRFSAERTGGSVSTLTIQRTQQEDSAVYLCASSLAGGIEEKLFFGSGTQLSVL.

This clone was picked up a small number of times. This chain joins TRBV19 and TRBJ2-1; no definite D call. The V gene's germline CDR1 is LNHDA and CDR2 SQIVND (reference sequence). The CDR3 contains 13 residues. V lost 4 bases and J 6 bases, leaving 10 bases between the germline ends. The CDR3 DNA reads TGTGCCAGTAGTACCGTCCGGAGCAATGAGCAGTTCTTC. Amino acids: CASSTVRSNEQFF. The full variable domain, in which reference TRBV19 and TRBJ2-1 provide the parts outside the CDR3, is DGGITQSPKYLFRKEGQNVTLSCEQNLNHDAMYWYRQDPGQGLRLIYYSQIVNDFQKGDIAEGYSVSREKKESFPLTVTSAQKNPTAFYLCASSTVRSNEQFFGPGTRLTVL.

The chain joins TRBV29-1 to TRBJ2-3; a possible D gene is TRBD2 (5 bases). The ends were cut back, 7 bases at V and 1 base at J, with 6 bases in the middle. Germline CDR1 and CDR2: SQVTM and ANQGSEA. The CDR3 totals 11 residues. CDR3 nucleotides: TGCAGCGGGACTCGCACAGATACGCAGTATTTT. Residues: CSGTRTDTQYF.

About this clone: This sample also contains other DNA sequences that code for the same CDR3. The chain is built from TRBV5-1 and TRBJ2-7; D is perhaps TRBD2 (6 bases). CDR3 size: 13 residues. Germline V gene sequence: CDR1 SGHRS, CDR2 YFSETQ. Trimming left V 4 bases short and J 2 bases short, with 10 bases between. The chain's CDR3 is CASSLGGPYEQYF. The CDR3 bases are TGCGCCAGCAGCCTTGGAGGGCCCTACGAGCAGTACTTC.

The gene calls are TRBV5-8 and TRBJ2-7, with D possibly TRBD1 on 6 matching bases. This CDR3 spans 18 amino acids. Looked up from germline, CDR1 is SGHTS and CDR2 is YDEGEE. V was cut by 3 bases and J by 5 bases, with 27 bases left in between. The CDR3 DNA reads TGTGCCAGCAGCTCGCGGTTGGGATGGGGCAGGGGTTCGAACGAGCAGTACTTC. It encodes CASSSRLGWGRGSNEQYF.

This clone occurred a few times. V and J are TRBV5-1 and TRBJ2-5; maybe TRBD2 (5 bases). CDR1 is SGHRS, CDR2 YFSETQ, per germline. CDR3 length equals 15 residues. The germline V and J ends were trimmed by 3 bases and 7 bases, with 19 bases remaining between them. The CDR3 loop reads CASSSLTRERATQYF. In DNA, the CDR3 is TGCGCCAGCAGCTCGCTAACTAGGGAACGCGCGACCCAGTACTTC.

This sequence joins TRBV2 and TRBJ2-5; perhaps TRBD2 as D (5 bases). V was shortened by 2 bases and J by 5 bases, with 21 bases between the two germline ends. CDR1 is SNHLY, CDR2 FYNNEI, per germline. CDR3 length equals 17 residues. CDR3 DNA sequence: TGTGCCAGCAGTGAACCCCAGCGGATTATGGAGAAGGAGACCCAGTACTTC. It is translated as CASSEPQRIMEKETQYF.

Regarding this clone: This sequence is one base from a far larger clone and is likely a read error. The sample holds other DNA sequences that translate to the same CDR3. The chain couples TRBV5-4 to TRBJ1-2, with TRBD1 identical over 7 bases. Germline V CDR1 and CDR2: SGHNT, YYREEE (reference sequence). V was pared by 0 bases and J by 2 bases, with 1 base of the junction left unmatched. The CDR3 loop spans 14 amino acids. As DNA, the CDR3 is TGTGCCAGCAGCTTGGCGGGACAGAACTATGGCTACACCTTC. This codes for CASSLAGQNYGYTF.

On this clone itself: Mismatch with germline at one junction end may stem from a read error. The CDR3 nucleotides are TGTGCCAGTAGTCTAGACCAATTATTGGGACTAGTAGGCGGTGGGGAGCTGTTTTTT. Protein sequence: CASSLDQLLGLVGGGELFF. This chain uses TRBV19 with TRBJ2-2, with 8 bases aligning to TRBD2. The CDR3 runs to 19 residues. Looked up from germline, CDR1 is LNHDA and CDR2 is SQIVND (reference sequence).

J is TRBJ1-1 and V is TRBV11-2, with TRBD1 matching over 8 bases. Germline V lookup: CDR1 SGHAT, CDR2 FQNNGV. Unmatched junction bases numbered 3, after V lost 2 bases and J lost 7 bases. The CDR3 runs to 13 residues. CDR3 loop: CASSLQGAFEAFF. The CDR3 DNA reads as TGTGCCAGCAGCTTACAGGGGGCCTTTGAAGCTTTCTTT.

V and J are TRBV6-5 and TRBJ2-7; 12 nucleotides align to TRBD2. The CDR3 consists of 14 residues. Germline V gene lookup returns CDR1 MNHEY and CDR2 SVGAGI. Germline trimming cut 5 bases from V and 8 bases from J; bases unmatched to any gene: 7. The CDR3 protein is CASSPGTSGFKQYF. The CDR3, as DNA: TGTGCCAGCAGTCCCGGGACTAGCGGGTTCAAGCAGTACTTC.

The genes are TRBV14 and TRBJ2-3, with 8 bases matching TRBD2. The J segment lost 3 bases and the V segment lost 5 bases, leaving 10 bases of the junction unmatched. The CDR3 length is 16 residues. Germline assignment: CDR1 SGHDN and CDR2 FVKESK. This chain's CDR3 is CASSSWAGGRTDTQYF. The CDR3 DNA reads as TGTGCCAGCAGCTCCTGGGCGGGGGGAAGGACAGATACGCAGTATTTT.

This sequence joins TRBV18 and TRBJ1-1; 9 bases are a match to TRBD1. The CDR3 contains 15 residues. Germline V CDR1 and CDR2: KGHSH, LQKENI. V lost 6 bases and J lost 2; bases outside the gene matches: 7. The CDR3: CASSPIQGANTEAFF. CDR3 coding DNA: TGTGCCAGCTCCCCCATACAGGGGGCTAACACTGAAGCTTTCTTT.

The chain combines TRBV5-1 with TRBJ2-7; the D gene is possibly TRBD1 (5 bases). Per the germline V gene, CDR1 is SGHRS and CDR2 is YFSETQ. This CDR3 spans 14 amino acids. V was trimmed by 2 bases and J by 3 bases, leaving 12 bases between them. The CDR3 nucleotides are TGCGCCAGCAGCTTACAGGACAATAACTACGAGCAGTACTTC. Translation: CASSLQDNNYEQYF.

This sequence joins TRBV7-9 and TRBJ2-3; D gene unclear. V was shortened by 1 base and J by 1 base, with 9 bases between the two germline ends. In germline, CDR1 is SEHNR, CDR2 FQNEAQ (reference sequence). This CDR3 contains 15 residues. The DNA for the CDR3 is TGTGCCAGCAGCTTAGGACGCACCGGCACAGATACGCAGTATTTT. This translates into CASSLGRTGTDTQYF.